This T cell receptor beta chain was retrieved from a study of shared clonotypes between healthy human individuals. The CDR3 loop spans 16 amino acids. Trimming took off 3 bases at V and 3 bases at J, with 15 bases between the two ends. Germline-derived CDR1 and CDR2 are MGHRA and YSYEKL. The method was immunoSEQ multiplex PCR; TCRdb's version includes in-frame clones alone and lacks a portion of them. This sample has almost 700,000 clones; under 95% occur once, and the top ten carry 24%. Naive CD8 cells comprised CD45RO-negative, CCR7-positively selected cells, excluding terminally differentiated effector memory CD45RA+ cells.

The source material was naive CD8+ T cells sorted from blood. The rearrangement joins TRBV4-1 to TRBJ2-1; D unclear. The clonotype comes from a man aged 25-45 years in good health. CDR3 sequence reads: CASSHESRSYYNEQFF. DNA of the CDR3: TGCGCCAGCAGCCATGAAAGCAGAAGCTACTACAATGAGCAGTTCTTC.